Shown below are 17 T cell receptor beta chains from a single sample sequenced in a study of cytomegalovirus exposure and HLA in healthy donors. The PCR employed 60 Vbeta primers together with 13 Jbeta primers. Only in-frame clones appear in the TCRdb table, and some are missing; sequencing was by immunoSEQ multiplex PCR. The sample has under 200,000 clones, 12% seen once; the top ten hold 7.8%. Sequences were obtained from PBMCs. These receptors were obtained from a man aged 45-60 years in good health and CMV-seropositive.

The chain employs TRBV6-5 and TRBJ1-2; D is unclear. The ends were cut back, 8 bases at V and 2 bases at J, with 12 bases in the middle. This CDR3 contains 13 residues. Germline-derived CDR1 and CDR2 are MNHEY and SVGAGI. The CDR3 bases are TGTGCCAGCTGCCAGGACTTAAACTATGGCTACACCTTC. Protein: CASCQDLNYGYTF.

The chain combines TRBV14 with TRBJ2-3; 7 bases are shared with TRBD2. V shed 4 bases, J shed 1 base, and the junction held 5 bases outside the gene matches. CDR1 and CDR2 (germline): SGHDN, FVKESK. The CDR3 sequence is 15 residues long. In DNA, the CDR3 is TGTGCCAGCAGCCGACGGGGGGTGGGCACAGATACGCAGTATTTT. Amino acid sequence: CASSRRGVGTDTQYF.

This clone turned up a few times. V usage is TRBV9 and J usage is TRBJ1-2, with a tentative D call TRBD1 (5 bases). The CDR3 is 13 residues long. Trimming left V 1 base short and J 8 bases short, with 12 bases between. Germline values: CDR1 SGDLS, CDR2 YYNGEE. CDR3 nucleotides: TGTGCCAGCAGCGTAATCAGGGAGGGAGGCTACACCTTC. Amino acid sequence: CASSVIREGGYTF.

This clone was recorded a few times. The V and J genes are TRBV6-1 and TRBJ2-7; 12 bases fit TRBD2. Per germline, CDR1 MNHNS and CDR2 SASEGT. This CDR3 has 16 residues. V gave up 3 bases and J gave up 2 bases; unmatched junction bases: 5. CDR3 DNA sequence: TGTGCCAGCAGTGATAGACTAGCGGGGGCCACCTACGAGCAGTACGTC. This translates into CASSDRLAGATYEQYV.

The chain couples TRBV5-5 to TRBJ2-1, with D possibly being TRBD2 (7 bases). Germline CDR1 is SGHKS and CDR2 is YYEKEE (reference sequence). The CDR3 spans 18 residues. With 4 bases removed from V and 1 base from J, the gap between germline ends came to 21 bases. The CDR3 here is CASSLKGGAAFSYNEQFF. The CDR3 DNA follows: TGTGCCAGCAGCCTTAAAGGGGGGGCCGCTTTTTCCTACAATGAGCAGTTCTTC.

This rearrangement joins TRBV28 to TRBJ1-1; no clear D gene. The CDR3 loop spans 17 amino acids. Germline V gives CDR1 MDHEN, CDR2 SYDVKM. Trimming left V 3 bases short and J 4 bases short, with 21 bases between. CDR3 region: CASSFKVPPPGSTEAFF. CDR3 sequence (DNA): TGTGCCAGCAGTTTCAAGGTCCCTCCTCCGGGGAGCACTGAAGCTTTCTTT.

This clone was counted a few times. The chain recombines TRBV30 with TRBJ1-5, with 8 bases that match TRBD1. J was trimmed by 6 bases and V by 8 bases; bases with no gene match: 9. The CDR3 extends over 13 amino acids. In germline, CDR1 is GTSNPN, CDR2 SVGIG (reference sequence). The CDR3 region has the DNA TGTGCCGCCGACAGGGGCGGAGGTCAGCCCCAGCATTTT. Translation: CAADRGGGQPQHF.

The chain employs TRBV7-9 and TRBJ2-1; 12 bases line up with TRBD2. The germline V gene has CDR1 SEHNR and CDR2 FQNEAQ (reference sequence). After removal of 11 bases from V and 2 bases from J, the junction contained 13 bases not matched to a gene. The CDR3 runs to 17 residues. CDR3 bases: TGTGCCCTAAGGGGGACTAGCGGGCTAGGAACCTACAATGAGCAGTTCTTC. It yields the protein CALRGTSGLGTYNEQFF. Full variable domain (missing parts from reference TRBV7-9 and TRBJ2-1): DTGVSQNPRHKITKRGQNVTFRCDPISEHNRLYWYRQTLGQGPEFLTYFQNEAQLEKSRLLSDRFSAERPKGSFSTLEIQRTEQGDSAMYLCALRGTSGLGTYNEQFFGPGTRLTVL.

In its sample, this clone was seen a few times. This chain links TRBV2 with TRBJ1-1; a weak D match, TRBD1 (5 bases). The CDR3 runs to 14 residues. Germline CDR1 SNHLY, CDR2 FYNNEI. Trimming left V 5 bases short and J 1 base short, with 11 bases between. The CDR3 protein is CASSSLTANTEAFF. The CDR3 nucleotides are TGTGCCAGCAGTTCTTTGACAGCGAACACTGAAGCTTTCTTT.

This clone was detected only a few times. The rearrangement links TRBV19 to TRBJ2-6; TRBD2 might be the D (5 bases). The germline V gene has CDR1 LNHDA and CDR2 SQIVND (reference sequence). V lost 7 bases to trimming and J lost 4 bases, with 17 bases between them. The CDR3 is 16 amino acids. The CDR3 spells CASTPRGLRGANVLTF. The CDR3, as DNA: TGTGCCAGTACCCCGAGAGGGCTCAGAGGGGCCAACGTCCTGACTTTC.

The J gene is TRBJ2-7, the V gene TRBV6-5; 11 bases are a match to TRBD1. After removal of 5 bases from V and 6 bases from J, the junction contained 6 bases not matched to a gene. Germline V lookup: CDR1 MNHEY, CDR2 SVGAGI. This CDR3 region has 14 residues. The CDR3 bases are TGTGCCAGCAGTCCGGCTGGGACAGGGGGCGAGCAGTACGTC. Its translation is CASSPAGTGGEQYV.

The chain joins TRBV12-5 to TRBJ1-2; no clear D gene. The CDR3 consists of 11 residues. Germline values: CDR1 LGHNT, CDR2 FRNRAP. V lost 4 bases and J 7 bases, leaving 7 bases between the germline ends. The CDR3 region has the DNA TGTGCTAGTGGTTCAGGAAGTGGCTACACCTTC. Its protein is CASGSGSGYTF. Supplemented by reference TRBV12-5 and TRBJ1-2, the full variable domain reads DARVTQTPRHKVTEMGQEVTMRCQPILGHNTVFWYRQTMMQGLELLAYFRNRAPLDDSGMPKDRFSAEMPDATLATLKIQPSEPRDSAVYFCASGSGSGYTFGSGTRLTVV.

The CDR3 spells CASSVGSGGAPGELFF. The CDR3 DNA reads TGTGCCAGCAGCGTGGGTAGCGGGGGGGCCCCCGGGGAGCTGTTTTTT. The V gene is TRBV9, the J gene TRBJ2-2; 11 nucleotides line up with TRBD2. V lost 2 bases and J lost 6; bases outside the gene matches: 6. This CDR3 has 16 amino acids. The germline gives CDR1 SGDLS, CDR2 YYNGEE.

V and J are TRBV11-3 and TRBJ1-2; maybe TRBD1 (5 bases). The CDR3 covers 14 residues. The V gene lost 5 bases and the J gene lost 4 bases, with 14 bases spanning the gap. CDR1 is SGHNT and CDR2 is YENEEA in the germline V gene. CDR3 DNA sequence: TGTGCCAGCAGCCCGATCGGGGGGAGCTATGGCTACACCTTC. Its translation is CASSPIGGSYGYTF.

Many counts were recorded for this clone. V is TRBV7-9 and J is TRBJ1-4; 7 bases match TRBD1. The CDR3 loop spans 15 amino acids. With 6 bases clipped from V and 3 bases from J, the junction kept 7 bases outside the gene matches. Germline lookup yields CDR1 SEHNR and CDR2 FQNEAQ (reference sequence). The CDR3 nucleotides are TGTGCCAGCAGTGGGACAGCAGAGGCTAATGAAAAACTGTTTTTT. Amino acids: CASSGTAEANEKLFF.

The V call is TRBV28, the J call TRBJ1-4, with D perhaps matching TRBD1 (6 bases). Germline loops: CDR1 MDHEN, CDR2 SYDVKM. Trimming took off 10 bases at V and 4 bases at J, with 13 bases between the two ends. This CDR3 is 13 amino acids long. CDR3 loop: CATVDRNNEKLFF. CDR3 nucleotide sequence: TGTGCCACCGTGGACAGAAATAATGAAAAACTGTTTTTT. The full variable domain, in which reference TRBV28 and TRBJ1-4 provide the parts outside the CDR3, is DVKVTQSSRYLVKRTGEKVFLECVQDMDHENMFWYRQDPGLGLRLIYFSYDVKMKEKGDIPEGYSVSREKKERFSLILESASTNQTSMYLCATVDRNNEKLFFGSGTQLSVL.

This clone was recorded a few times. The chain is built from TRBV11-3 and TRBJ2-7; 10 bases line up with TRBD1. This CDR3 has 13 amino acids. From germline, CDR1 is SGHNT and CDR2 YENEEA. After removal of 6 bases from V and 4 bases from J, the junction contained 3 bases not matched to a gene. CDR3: CASRPGQGYEQYV. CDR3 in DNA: TGTGCCAGCAGGCCGGGACAGGGGTACGAGCAGTACGTC.